These 29 T cell receptor beta chains originate from one sample sequenced in a study of beta chain features in type 1 diabetes. Study-wide points: Among patients with Type 1 diabetes, TCRB CDR3s were moderately but significantly shorter in every one of the four CD4+ subsets.

Sequenced material consisted of expressed TCRB transcripts (all of the isolated RNA was reverse transcribed). Profiled with immunoSEQ multiplex PCR; TCRdb holds only in-frame clones, not every one. The profile shows about 99,000 clones, approximately 30% of them singletons. The antigens of these receptors remain unknown. Sequences were obtained from central memory CD4+ T cells from blood. Receptors were obtained from a young woman with type 1 diabetes.

V and J are TRBV7-9 and TRBJ1-5; D gene ambiguous. Germline V gives CDR1 SEHNR, CDR2 FQNEAQ (reference sequence). CDR3 size: 12 residues. V lost 5 bases and J 7 bases, leaving 9 bases between the germline ends. CDR3 bases: TGTGCCAGCAGCGCCTCGGGGCAGCCCCAGCATTTT. It is translated as CASSASGQPQHF.

The CDR3 is CATSRDIGTVETQYF. As DNA, the CDR3 is TGTGCCACCAGCAGAGACATCGGGACAGTCGAGACCCAGTACTTC. This rearrangement joins TRBV15 to TRBJ2-5, with TRBD1 identical over 7 bases. The germline V gene encodes CDR1 LNHNV and CDR2 YYDKDF (reference sequence). J lost 5 bases, V lost 0 bases, and 6 bases had no gene match. The CDR3 runs 15 residues.

A few counts support this clone. The chain is built from TRBV28 and TRBJ2-7, with TRBD1 identical over 8 bases. The CDR3 has 15 amino acids. CDR1 and CDR2 (germline): MDHEN, SYDVKM. V dropped 5 bases and J dropped 6; count of bases not matched to a gene: 12. CDR3 sequence: CASSAVDRDYGEQYV. DNA of the CDR3: TGTGCCAGCAGTGCCGTGGACAGGGATTATGGCGAGCAGTACGTC.

This clone was seen only a few times. The rearrangement links TRBV7-2 to TRBJ1-1; no firm D call. The V and J ends lost 1 base and 4 bases respectively, with 10 bases between them. This CDR3 region has 14 residues. Looked up from germline, CDR1 is SGHTA and CDR2 is FQGNSA. CDR3 nucleotide sequence: TGTGCCAGCAGCTTAGGGTCCCGAGGCACTGAAGCTTTCTTT. It specifies CASSLGSRGTEAFF.

This clone was counted between two and nine times. The J gene is TRBJ2-5, the V gene TRBV5-1; the D is unclear. Trimming shortened V by 4 bases and J by 1 base, and 5 bases separated the two germline ends. Germline V CDR1 and CDR2: SGHRS, YFSETQ. This CDR3 is 12 amino acids long. In DNA, the CDR3 is TGCGCCAGCAGCCCACTCCAAGAGACCCAGTACTTC. It is translated as CASSPLQETQYF. The variable domain in full, completed from reference TRBV5-1 and TRBJ2-5, reads KAGVTQTPRYLIKTRGQQVTLSCSPISGHRSVSWYQQTPGQGLQFLFEYFSETQRNKGNFPGRFSGRQFSNSRSEMNVSTLELGDSALYLCASSPLQETQYFGPGTRLLVL.

This clone came up a few times. The chain uses TRBV6-1 and TRBJ1-5; D is undetermined. The V gene lost 6 bases and the J gene lost 4 bases, with 13 bases spanning the gap. The germline V gene has CDR1 MNHNS and CDR2 SASEGT. The CDR3 runs 14 residues. As DNA, the CDR3 is TGTGCCAGCAGGGACCCGGGCGGGAATCAGCCCCAGCATTTT. It codes for CASRDPGGNQPQHF.

V and J are TRBV28 and TRBJ2-5, with 8 bases lining up with TRBD2. With 6 bases clipped from V and 0 bases from J, the junction kept 6 bases outside the gene matches. CDR1 is MDHEN and CDR2 is SYDVKM in the germline V gene. The CDR3 has 15 residues. For the CDR3, the DNA is TGTGCCAGCAGACCGACTAGCGCGTACCAAGAGACCCAGTACTTC. This encodes CASRPTSAYQETQYF.

Only a few counts were recorded for this clone. The rearrangement links TRBV29-1 to TRBJ2-2; 9 nucleotides align to TRBD1. CDR3 size: 15 residues. The V gene's germline CDR1 is SQVTM and CDR2 ANQGSEA. V was pared by 3 bases and J by 8 bases, with 10 bases of the junction left unmatched. CDR3 loop: CSVDPGQGLIGELFF. The CDR3 nucleotides read TGCAGCGTTGATCCGGGACAGGGTTTAATTGGGGAGCTGTTTTTT.

V gene TRBV6-1 combines with J gene TRBJ2-5; the match to TRBD2 covers 7 bases. The CDR3 contains 18 residues. V lost 4 bases and J lost 4; bases outside the gene matches: 18. Germline V gives CDR1 MNHNS, CDR2 SASEGT. The CDR3: CASSGKGSRAGARETQYF. CDR3 nucleotides: TGTGCCAGCAGTGGAAAGGGGTCCAGGGCGGGAGCGCGAGAGACCCAGTACTTC.

The V gene is TRBV9, the J gene TRBJ2-2; D unresolved. The V end lost 4 bases, the J end lost 7 bases, and 8 bases lay between the germline ends. Looked up from germline, CDR1 is SGDLS and CDR2 is YYNGEE. The CDR3 consists of 12 residues. CDR3 residues: CASSPLNGELFF. In DNA, the CDR3 is TGTGCCAGCAGCCCGTTAAACGGGGAGCTGTTTTTT.

The V gene is TRBV28, the J gene TRBJ1-4, with 7 nucleotides matching TRBD1. This CDR3 spans 17 amino acids. V was pared by 7 bases and J by 0 bases, with 11 bases of the junction left unmatched. Germline assignment: CDR1 MDHEN and CDR2 SYDVKM. DNA for the CDR3: TGTGCCAGCACCGTCGGGGACAGTTCTGCAACTAATGAAAAACTGTTTTTT. Protein sequence: CASTVGDSSATNEKLFF.

This chain links TRBV25-1 with TRBJ2-3; possible D gene TRBD1, 6 bases. The CDR3 has 17 amino acids. The ends were cut back, 7 bases at V and 6 bases at J, with 26 bases in the middle. Germline CDR1 MGHDK, CDR2 SYGVNS. The CDR3 reads CASTDRQRGSTLDTQYF. The CDR3 DNA reads as TGTGCCAGCACCGACAGGCAGAGGGGGTCGACATTGGATACGCAGTATTTT. The full variable domain, completed using reference TRBV25-1 and TRBJ2-3, is EADIYQTPRYLVIGTGKKITLECSQTMGHDKMYWYQQDPGMELHLIHYSYGVNSTEKGDLSSESTVSRIRTEHFPLTLESARPSHTSQYLCASTDRQRGSTLDTQYFGPGTRLTVL.

The chain has TRBV14 and TRBJ2-1; a weak D match, TRBD1 (6 bases). The CDR3 has 15 residues. In germline, CDR1 is SGHDN, CDR2 FVKESK. Trimming removed 5 bases from V and 9 bases from J, with 20 bases in between. The CDR3 here is CASSYVGGGFGEQFF. CDR3 coding DNA: TGTGCCAGCAGCTATGTAGGGGGTGGATTCGGTGAGCAGTTCTTC. Full variable domain (rest looked up from reference TRBV14 and TRBJ2-1): EAGVTQFPSHSVIEKGQTVTLRCDPISGHDNLYWYRRVMGKEIKFLLHFVKESKQDESGMPNNRFLAERTGGTYSTLKVQPAELEDSGVYFCASSYVGGGFGEQFFGPGTRLTVL.

The chain joins TRBV6-1 to TRBJ2-3; 11 nucleotides agree with TRBD1. The germline CDR1 and CDR2 sequences are MNHNS and SASEGT. V lost 4 bases and J lost 4; bases outside the gene matches: 7. There are 16 residues in the CDR3. The CDR3 reads CASSARRTGGADTQYF. DNA for the CDR3: TGTGCCAGCAGTGCACGGAGGACAGGGGGCGCAGATACGCAGTATTTT.

This rearrangement joins TRBV18 to TRBJ1-1, with D perhaps TRBD1 (5 bases). Between the trimmed V and J ends, which lost 5 bases and 0 bases, there was a span of 7 bases. From germline, CDR1 is KGHSH and CDR2 LQKENI. The CDR3 contains 13 residues. The CDR3: CASSMTVNTEAFF. The CDR3 DNA follows: TGTGCCAGCTCAATGACAGTGAACACTGAAGCTTTCTTT.

A few counts support this clone. V gene TRBV2 combines with J gene TRBJ2-1; 7 nucleotides line up with TRBD1. The CDR3 covers 13 residues. In germline, CDR1 is SNHLY, CDR2 FYNNEI. Germline trimming cut 6 bases from V and 14 bases from J; bases unmatched to any gene: 13. The CDR3 nucleotides are TGTGCCAGCAGCCTGGGACAGAGGCCCTCTGAGTTCTTC. Residues: CASSLGQRPSEFF.

The gene calls are TRBV5-1 and TRBJ2-1; D may be TRBD2 (6 bases). The V gene lost 4 bases and the J gene lost 0 bases, with 17 bases spanning the gap. CDR3 length: 17 residues. Germline V gives CDR1 SGHRS, CDR2 YFSETQ. The CDR3 sequence is CASSPSPGGSSYNEQFF. CDR3 sequence (DNA): TGCGCCAGCAGCCCAAGTCCCGGGGGTAGCTCCTACAATGAGCAGTTCTTC.

The CDR3 loop reads CASSEKGLAGGSSYEQYV. The CDR3 DNA is TGTGCCAGCAGCGAAAAGGGACTAGCGGGAGGTAGCTCCTACGAGCAGTACGTC. This sequence joins TRBV21-1 and TRBJ2-7; the table names TRBD2, a call not compared with the DNA. TRBV21-1 has pseudogene status. The CDR3 spans 18 residues.

This clone was recorded a few times. V is TRBV18 and J is TRBJ1-1, with 9 bases that match TRBD1. V lost 4 bases, J lost 0 bases, and 9 bases stayed unmatched. The CDR3 runs to 17 residues. Germline V gene data show CDR1 as KGHSH and CDR2 as LQKENI. The CDR3 protein is CASSLLGQGRLNTEAFF. The CDR3, as DNA: TGTGCCAGCTCACTCCTAGGACAGGGGAGACTGAACACTGAAGCTTTCTTT. Drawing the rest from reference TRBV18 and TRBJ1-1, the complete variable domain is NAGVMQNPRHLVRRRGQEARLRCSPMKGHSHVYWYRQLPEEGLKFMVYLQKENIIDESGMPKERFSAEFPKEGPSILRIQQVVRGDSAAYFCASSLLGQGRLNTEAFFGQGTRLTVV.

This clone was detected a few times. The J gene is TRBJ2-1, the V gene TRBV7-2; 7 bases are shared with TRBD1. Germline V gene sequence: CDR1 SGHTA, CDR2 FQGNSA. The CDR3 spans 14 residues. Germline trimming cut 3 bases from V and 8 bases from J; bases unmatched to any gene: 7. The CDR3 coding sequence is TGTGCCAGCAGCTTTGACAACAGGGGTCATGAGCAGTTCTTC. Encoded protein: CASSFDNRGHEQFF. Combining the CDR3 with reference TRBV7-2 and TRBJ2-1 gives the whole variable domain GAGVSQSPSNKVTEKGKDVELRCDPISGHTALYWYRQSLGQGLEFLIYFQGNSAPDKSGLPSDRFSAERTGGSVSTLTIQRTQQEDSAVYLCASSFDNRGHEQFFGPGTRLTVL.

This clone was counted a few times. V and J are TRBV28 and TRBJ1-1; D uncertain. This CDR3 has 13 amino acids. Germline CDR1 MDHEN, CDR2 SYDVKM. The V and J ends lost 8 bases and 8 bases respectively, with 18 bases between them. The CDR3 DNA sequence: TGTGCCAGCTTCAGCGTCGGGTGGCAGGAAGCTTTCTTT. Amino acids: CASFSVGWQEAFF.

This clone was picked up a small number of times. The J gene is TRBJ1-1, the V gene TRBV29-1; 11 bases are shared with TRBD1. Unmatched junction bases numbered 4, after V lost 6 bases and J lost 4 bases. CDR1 is SQVTM and CDR2 is ANQGSEA in the germline V gene. This CDR3 comprises 13 residues. The CDR3 loop reads CSVSDRGLTEAFF. In DNA, the CDR3 is TGCAGCGTATCGGACAGGGGGCTCACTGAAGCTTTCTTT.

This sequence joins TRBV2 and TRBJ1-4; no clear D gene. V shed 11 bases and J shed 8 bases, with 21 bases lying between them. Germline assignment: CDR1 SNHLY and CDR2 FYNNEI. The CDR3 contains 14 residues. DNA of the CDR3: TGTGCCCAGCAGGAGGGCCACCCCGACGAAAAACTGTTTTTT. Encoded protein: CAQQEGHPDEKLFF.

Only a few counts were recorded for this clone. V usage is TRBV23-1 and J usage is TRBJ2-1, with 7 bases identical to TRBD2. TRBV23-1 is marked as an open reading frame, function uncertain. The V segment lost 4 bases and the J segment 7 bases; nucleotides outside the gene matches: 19. The CDR3 sequence is 18 residues long. CDR3 bases: TGCGCCAGCAGTCCACATCGGGGGGACCCCCTCGTTACGAATGAGCAGTTCTTC. It codes for CASSPHRGDPLVTNEQFF.

This sequence joins TRBV7-7 and TRBJ2-3, with D unclear. Germline V lookup: CDR1 SSHAT, CDR2 FNYEAQ (reference sequence). V was pared by 5 bases and J by 1 base, with 22 bases between. This CDR3 is built from 18 residues. The CDR3 region is CASSLLEPSMTGTDTQYF. The CDR3 region has the DNA TGTGCCAGCAGCCTATTAGAGCCTAGTATGACTGGCACAGATACGCAGTATTTT. The full variable domain, rest sourced from reference TRBV7-7 and TRBJ2-3, is GAGVSQSPRYKVTKRGQDVTLRCDPISSHATLYWYQQALGQGPEFLTYFNYEAQPDKSGLPSDRFSAERPEGSISTLTIQRTEQRDSAMYRCASSLLEPSMTGTDTQYFGPGTRLTVL.

A few counts support this clone. This chain connects TRBV28 to TRBJ2-7; weak D call: TRBD1 (6 bases). Per the germline V gene, CDR1 is MDHEN and CDR2 is SYDVKM. Trimming removed 5 bases at V and 1 base at J, with 15 bases between. The CDR3 is 15 residues long. Here the CDR3 DNA reads TGTGCCAGCAGTGCACACAGGGTTTTTTCCTACGAGCAGTACTTC. It is translated as CASSAHRVFSYEQYF.

This clone was detected a few times. V usage is TRBV5-6 and J usage is TRBJ2-1; TRBD1 agrees at 10 bases. The CDR3 loop spans 15 amino acids. The junction had 8 bases not matched to a gene; V was cut back by 4 bases and J by 7 bases. Germline V lookup: CDR1 SGHDT, CDR2 YYEEEE. CDR3 sequence reads: CASSPRGQGVNEQFF. CDR3 DNA: TGTGCCAGCAGCCCCCGAGGACAGGGGGTAAATGAGCAGTTCTTC. Using reference TRBV5-6 and TRBJ2-1 for the parts outside the CDR3, the full variable domain is DAGVTQSPTHLIKTRGQQVTLRCSPKSGHDTVSWYQQALGQGPQFIFQYYEEEERQRGNFPDRFSGHQFPNYSSELNVNALLLGDSALYLCASSPRGQGVNEQFFGPGTRLTVL.

This rearrangement joins TRBV7-3 to TRBJ1-2, with no clear D. The CDR3 has 13 residues. The germline V gene encodes CDR1 SGHTA and CDR2 FQGTGA. Trimming took off 4 bases at V and 4 bases at J, with 10 bases between the two ends. CDR3 nucleotide sequence: TGTGCCAGCAGCTCCTCGGGAGTCTATGGCTACACCTTC. This translates into CASSSSGVYGYTF.

The chain links TRBV14 to TRBJ1-1; a possible D gene is TRBD1 (5 bases). Trimming pared 2 bases from V and 10 bases from J, leaving 17 bases between. This CDR3 has 14 residues. Germline CDR1 reads SGHDN; CDR2 reads FVKESK. The DNA of the CDR3 is TGTGCCAGCAGCCAACACCTATCGCCCGGGGGAGCTTTCTTT. Encoded protein: CASSQHLSPGGAFF.